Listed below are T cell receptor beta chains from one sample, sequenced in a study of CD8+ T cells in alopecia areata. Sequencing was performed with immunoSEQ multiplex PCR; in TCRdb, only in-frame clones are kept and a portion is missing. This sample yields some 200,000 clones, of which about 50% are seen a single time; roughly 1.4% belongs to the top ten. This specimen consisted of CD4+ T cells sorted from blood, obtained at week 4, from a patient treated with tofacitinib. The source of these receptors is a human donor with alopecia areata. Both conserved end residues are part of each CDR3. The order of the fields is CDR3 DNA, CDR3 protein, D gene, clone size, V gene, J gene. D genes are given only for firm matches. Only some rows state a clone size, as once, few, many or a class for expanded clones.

TGTGCCAGCAGCAGAAGGACAGCTATACATATAAGCGAGCAGTACTTC,CASSRRTAIHISEQYF,NA,few,TRBV21-1,TRBJ2-7
TGTGCCAGCAGCGTTGACATGACGGCTCAGCCCCAGCATTTT,CASSVDMTAQPQHF,NA,once,TRBV6-1,TRBJ1-5
TGCGCCAGCAGCTTGGGAGGGAACTCCTACGAGCAGTACTTC,CASSLGGNSYEQYF,NA,few,TRBV5-1,TRBJ2-7
TGTGCCTGGAATATCCCGGGACAGGGACCCTACGAGCAGTACTTC,CAWNIPGQGPYEQYF,TRBD1,NA,TRBV30,TRBJ2-7
TGCAGCGTCAAACAGGGAATGGACACTGAAGCTTTCTTT,CSVKQGMDTEAFF,NA,few,TRBV29-1,TRBJ1-1
TGCAGCGCCGGGACTAGCGGGGGACCGGGGGAGACCCAGTACTTC,CSAGTSGGPGETQYF,TRBD2,NA,TRBV29-1,TRBJ2-5
TGCAGCGTTGTACCAGAGACAGGAGCCTATGGCTACACCTTC,CSVVPETGAYGYTF,NA,NA,TRBV29-1,TRBJ1-2
TGTGCCAGCAGTTTCTGGTCAGGGTACGAGCAGTACTTC,CASSFWSGYEQYF,NA,NA,TRBV27,TRBJ2-7
TGTGCCAGCAGCTTAGTATTTGAGGTGAGCTACGAGCAGTACTTC,CASSLVFEVSYEQYF,NA,NA,TRBV7-2,TRBJ2-7
TGTGCCAGCAGCTTAGCCGATTCACCCCTCCACTTT,CASSLADSPLHF,NA,few,TRBV7-2,TRBJ1-6
TGTGCCTGGAGCAATCTGGACAGGGGTAATTCACCCCTCCACTTT,CAWSNLDRGNSPLHF,TRBD1,NA,TRBV30,TRBJ1-6
TGCGCCAGCAGCTCCCAACAGGGGGCTGGAGAGACCCAGTACTTC,CASSSQQGAGETQYF,TRBD1,NA,TRBV5-1,TRBJ2-5
TGTGCCAGCAGTGAGCAGTCGGTTTCCGGGCAGTACTTC,CASSEQSVSGQYF,NA,NA,TRBV25-1,TRBJ2-7
TGTGCCAGCAGTTTGCACGGTCCTAATGAAAAACTGTTTTTT,CASSLHGPNEKLFF,NA,NA,TRBV27,TRBJ1-4
TGTGCCAGCAGTACCTGGGTAGGGGAGTCGGAAAAACTGTTTTTT,CASSTWVGESEKLFF,NA,NA,TRBV6-5,TRBJ1-4
TGTGCCAGCAGCTCAAGGACAGGGGGCGACGAGCAGTACTTC,CASSSRTGGDEQYF,TRBD1,few,TRBV7-9,TRBJ2-7
TGTGCCAGCAGTCGGGACAGTAACACCGGGGAGCTGTTTTTT,CASSRDSNTGELFF,TRBD1,NA,TRBV6-1,TRBJ2-2
TGTGCCAGCAGTTCCACAGGGGAGGGGAACACTGAAGCTTTCTTT,CASSSTGEGNTEAFF,TRBD1,NA,TRBV6-1,TRBJ1-1
TGTGCTAGTGGTTTGGACGTGTTGGTGACCCAGTACTTC,CASGLDVLVTQYF,NA,few,TRBV12-5,TRBJ2-5
TGTGCCAGCAGTTTATCGCGGTCGGCAGCTAATAATTCACCCCTCCACTTT,CASSLSRSAANNSPLHF,NA,few,TRBV27,TRBJ1-6
TGTGCCAGCAGCCCAAATACCTACGAGCAGTACTTC,CASSPNTYEQYF,NA,NA,TRBV7-2,TRBJ2-7
TGTGCCTGGAGCGGGAGGGGGGTTAGGACTGAAGCTTTCTTT,CAWSGRGVRTEAFF,NA,NA,TRBV30,TRBJ1-1
TGTGCCAGTTCGGACAGGGTCTTGGATACGCAGTATTTT,CASSDRVLDTQYF,TRBD1,NA,TRBV19,TRBJ2-3
TGCAGCGTTATGCAGGGTCAATCCCTCTTT,CSVMQGQSLF,NA,NA,TRBV29-1,TRBJ1-1
TGCGCCAGCAAGTGGGACAGGTCTAACACCGGGGAGCTGTTTTTT,CASKWDRSNTGELFF,TRBD1,NA,TRBV10-1,TRBJ2-2
TGCAGCGTTGAGGCAGAGTTGGGTCAGCCCCAGCATTTT,CSVEAELGQPQHF,NA,NA,TRBV29-1,TRBJ1-5
TGTGCCAGCAGCCGAGGACAGGGGGCGCGAAATGAGCAGTTCTTC,CASSRGQGARNEQFF,TRBD1,NA,TRBV7-7,TRBJ2-1
TGTGCCTGGAATAGGCCGGTGAACACTGAAGCTTTCTTT,CAWNRPVNTEAFF,NA,NA,TRBV30,TRBJ1-1
TGCAGCGGAGTTCAGGGTTTCTATGAGCAGTTCTTC,CSGVQGFYEQFF,NA,NA,TRBV29-1,TRBJ2-1
TGTGCCAGCAGCCTCAGCGGCGAGCAGTACTTC,CASSLSGEQYF,NA,NA,TRBV5-4,TRBJ2-7
TGTGCCCGGGGGACAGGGGGTTACGAGCAGTACTTC,CARGTGGYEQYF,TRBD1,NA,TRBV30,TRBJ2-7
TGTGCCAGCACCACCTCGGCCCATACGCAGTATTTT,CASTTSAHTQYF,NA,NA,TRBV2,TRBJ2-3
TGTGCCAGCAGTGTCTGGGGTCAGCCCCAGCATTTT,CASSVWGQPQHF,NA,few,TRBV2,TRBJ1-5
TGTGCCAGCAGTTACCCGGGATCTGGGGCCAACGTCCTGACTTTC,CASSYPGSGANVLTF,NA,few,TRBV6-6,TRBJ2-6
TGTGCCACCTCGAGGGGGAGGGCAGATACGCAGTATTTT,CATSRGRADTQYF,NA,NA,TRBV5-6,TRBJ2-3
TGTGCCAGCAGTTTTAAGGGGGGCGTGAATGAGCAGTTCTTC,CASSFKGGVNEQFF,NA,NA,TRBV27,TRBJ2-1
TGTGCCAGCAGCGTTGGGACTAGCCAAGATACGCAGTATTTT,CASSVGTSQDTQYF,TRBD2,NA,TRBV9,TRBJ2-3
TGCAGCGTTGATAAAGGGGGACAGGCCTACGAGCAGTACTTC,CSVDKGGQAYEQYF,TRBD1,few,TRBV29-1,TRBJ2-7
TGTGCCACCAGGCCCCCGGGAGAGACCCAGTACTTC,CATRPPGETQYF,NA,NA,TRBV15,TRBJ2-5
TGTGCCAGCAGTTACTTAGGGGCCCCGAACACCGGGGAGCTGTTTTTT,CASSYLGAPNTGELFF,NA,NA,TRBV6-5,TRBJ2-2
TGTGCCAGCAGCCAACCCGGGACTGGGGGGGGTGGCTACACCTTC,CASSQPGTGGGGYTF,NA,few,TRBV25-1,TRBJ1-2
TGTGCCAGCAGTGTGGACAGGGGTACCGGGGAGCTGTTTTTT,CASSVDRGTGELFF,TRBD1,NA,TRBV2,TRBJ2-2
TGCAGCGTTTCCAGGGGAACTGGGGCCAACGTCCTGACTTTC,CSVSRGTGANVLTF,NA,NA,TRBV29-1,TRBJ2-6
TGCAGCGCCCGCTTGGGGTTAGAGACCCAGTACTTC,CSARLGLETQYF,NA,NA,TRBV29-1,TRBJ2-5
TGTGCCAGCAGCCTTCAAACAGGGACCTATTCACCCCTCCACTTT,CASSLQTGTYSPLHF,NA,few,TRBV14,TRBJ1-6
TGCAGCGTTAGCCGGGACAGGGGTCAGCCCCAGCATTTT,CSVSRDRGQPQHF,TRBD1,NA,TRBV29-1,TRBJ1-5
TGTGCCAGCAGCGCAACTGGGACAGGGCTTCAGCCCCAGCATTTT,CASSATGTGLQPQHF,TRBD1,NA,TRBV7-2,TRBJ1-5
TGCAGCGTTTCGATACAGGGGAGTGAGCAGTTCTTC,CSVSIQGSEQFF,TRBD1,NA,TRBV29-1,TRBJ2-1